This T cell receptor (beta chain) was identified in a study of T cell clonality in common variable immunodeficiency. Germline CDR1 DFQATT, CDR2 SNEGSKA (reference sequence). The CDR3 has 12 residues. Repertoires were generated with immunoSEQ multiplex PCR, while TCRdb's copy carries only in-frame clones and drops some. This sample has about 40,000 clones, each found more than once. There are many counts of this clone. Its antigen is unknown. From the germline J gene comes the end of the CDR3, since the read stops 3 residues before it. The study, taken as a whole, reports: Fewer deletions and N-nucleotide insertions were reportedly seen in common variable immunodeficiency TCR beta sequences.

The V and J genes are TRBV20-1 and TRBJ1-1; 10 bases map to TRBD1. Sequenced material: peripheral blood mononuclear cells. The receptor's source is a person aged 18 to 75 in good health. The CDR3 here is CSAPGQGEEAFF. The sequenced part of the CDR3 DNA is TGCAGTGCTCCTGGACAGGGGGAAGAA.